This T cell receptor beta chain was recovered during a study of breast tumors, draining lymph nodes, adjacent tissues. Findings and caveats of the study: Tumor and nontumor repertoires were significantly more similar in luminal-like than in basal-like breast cancer.

TCRdb re-analysed the multiplex PCR reads in MiXCR, keeping a single row per CDR3 protein. In the table there are 200,000 or so distinct CDR3 sequences, approximately 33% of which are singletons. The CDR3 is made up of 12 amino acids. The germline V gene encodes CDR1 MNHEY and CDR2 SVGEGT. V lost 0 bases to trimming and J lost 9 bases, with 9 bases between them. About this clonotype itself: The antigen is undetermined. With a much larger clone just one base away, this may be a read error.

Axillary draining lymph nodes of breast cancer patients supplied the node samples. The chain joins TRBV6-2 or TRBV6-3 to TRBJ2-7, with D unresolved. The receptor was derived from a female donor with breast cancer. Some clones in this sample may be carry-over from other donors' samples. Specimen: axillary lymph node tissue. For the CDR3, the DNA is TGTGCCAGCAGTTACTCGCAGGACGGGCAGTACTTC. It encodes CASSYSQDGQYF.